This T cell receptor (beta chain) was retrieved from a study of early T cells in non-severe SARS-CoV-2 infection. Trimming took off 4 bases at V and 8 bases at J, with 13 bases between the two ends. CDR1 SGHRS and CDR2 YFSETQ come from the germline V gene. The length of the CDR3 is 14 residues. TCRdb fed the 5' RACE reads into MiXCR, producing one record per CDR3 protein. The table has around 89,000 distinct CDR3 sequences, roughly 14% seen once. The rearrangement links TRBV5-1 to TRBJ1-6; no definite D call. The sequence came from an adult who was a healthcare worker with PCR-confirmed SARS-CoV-2 infection or an uninfected control (not recorded which). Sequencing was done on a sample of whole blood. This chain's CDR3 is CASSPAAEYSPLHF. In DNA form, the CDR3 reads TGCGCCAGCAGCCCAGCAGCGGAGTATTCACCCCTCCACTTT.